What follows are 14 T cell receptor beta chains derived from one specimen sequenced in a study of cytomegalovirus exposure and HLA in healthy donors. The PCR had 60 Vbeta and 13 Jbeta primers. Assay used: immunoSEQ multiplex PCR; TCRdb lists only in-frame clones, some missing. The sample consists of 85,000 to 120,000 clones, over 70% of them appearing once. Sequencing used PBMCs. The receptors originated from a female donor in good health and CMV-seronegative.

In this sample, this clone turned up a few times. The chain carries TRBV25-1 and TRBJ2-7, with D hard to call. CDR1 is MGHDK and CDR2 is SYGVNS in the germline V gene. This CDR3 is built from 11 residues. V lost 4 bases, J lost 5 bases, and 6 bases lay in between. The CDR3 bases are TGTGCCAGCAGTGGGGCTAACGAGCAGTACTTC. This translates into CASSGANEQYF.

The chain couples TRBV19 to TRBJ1-5; D may be TRBD1 (6 bases). Germline V gene sequence: CDR1 LNHDA, CDR2 SQIVND (reference sequence). This CDR3 has 15 residues. Trimming removed 10 bases at V and 8 bases at J, with 24 bases between. The CDR3 region is CATSPGQTSTEPQHF. The CDR3 nucleotides are TGTGCCACCTCTCCGGGACAAACCTCTACAGAGCCCCAGCATTTT.

V and J are TRBV7-2 and TRBJ2-1; possibly TRBD2 for D (5 bases). The V and J ends lost 5 bases and 6 bases respectively, with 20 bases between them. The CDR3 runs 16 residues. Germline V gene sequence: CDR1 SGHTA, CDR2 FQGNSA. CDR3 in DNA: TGTGCCAGCAGCCTCCTGGGGAGTGGAGGTATCAATGAGCAGTTCTTC. As protein: CASSLLGSGGINEQFF.

This rearrangement joins TRBV10-3 to TRBJ2-2, with D uncertain. Trimming shortened V by 3 bases and J by 6 bases, and 8 bases separated the two germline ends. CDR1 ENHRY and CDR2 SYGVKD come from the germline V gene. CDR3 length: 13 residues. As DNA, the CDR3 is TGTGCCATCAGTGAAATCGAGGCCGGGGAGCTGTTTTTT. Protein: CAISEIEAGELFF.

This clone is a singleton in its sample. V is TRBV7-9 and J is TRBJ1-1; perhaps TRBD1 as D (6 bases). The V and J ends lost 2 bases and 1 base respectively, with 14 bases between them. Germline loops: CDR1 SEHNR, CDR2 FQNEAQ (reference sequence). The CDR3 totals 16 residues. The CDR3 coding sequence is TGTGCCAGCAGCTTATGGAGGGGGGGGAGGAACACTGAAGCTTTCTTT. It encodes CASSLWRGGRNTEAFF. Together with reference TRBV7-9 and TRBJ1-1, the CDR3 gives the full variable domain: DTGVSQNPRHKITKRGQNVTFRCDPISEHNRLYWYRQTLGQGPEFLTYFQNEAQLEKSRLLSDRFSAERPKGSFSTLEIQRTEQGDSAMYLCASSLWRGGRNTEAFFGQGTRLTVV.

This clone appeared a few times. The chain recombines TRBV4-2 with TRBJ2-7, with a tentative D call TRBD2 (6 bases). This CDR3 spans 16 amino acids. Trimming pared 1 base from V and 7 bases from J, leaving 20 bases between. Germline V gene lookup returns CDR1 LGHNA and CDR2 YNFKEQ. The CDR3: CASSQVEGRGLREQYF. CDR3 sequence (DNA): TGTGCCAGCAGCCAAGTAGAGGGGCGGGGCCTCCGGGAGCAGTACTTC.

This chain connects TRBV11-3 to TRBJ2-5; no clear D. Trimming removed 2 bases from V and 9 bases from J, with 13 bases in between. From germline, CDR1 is SGHNT and CDR2 YENEEA. This CDR3 region has 13 residues. CDR3 coding DNA: TGTGCCAGCAGCTTAAACCCCAGTTCGTCCCAGTACTTC. Its protein product is CASSLNPSSSQYF.

This chain connects TRBV30 to TRBJ2-7; no firm D call. The CDR3 runs 12 residues. Germline V CDR1 and CDR2: GTSNPN, SVGIG (reference sequence). Trimming cost V 4 bases and J 2 bases, with 9 bases left between them. DNA of the CDR3: TGTGCCTGGAATAGTCCCCCCTACGAGCAGTACTTC. This sequence encodes CAWNSPPYEQYF.

The gene calls are TRBV9 and TRBJ2-3, with 9 positions matching TRBD2. Germline CDR1 and CDR2: SGDLS and YYNGEE. This CDR3 has 14 residues. With V trimmed by 7 bases and J by 4 bases, 7 bases remained unmatched. CDR3 sequence: CASGGGRAADTQYF. The DNA for the CDR3 is TGTGCCAGCGGGGGCGGGAGGGCCGCAGATACGCAGTATTTT. The full variable domain, with the rest looked up from reference TRBV9 and TRBJ2-3, is DSGVTQTPKHLITATGQRVTLRCSPRSGDLSVYWYQQSLDQGLQFLIQYYNGEERAKGNILERFSAQQFPDLHSELNLSSLELGDSALYFCASGGGRAADTQYFGPGTRLTVL.

The rearrangement uses TRBV5-4 and TRBJ2-1, with 9 bases that match TRBD2. The germline CDR1 and CDR2 sequences are SGHNT and YYREEE (reference sequence). J was trimmed by 6 bases and V by 1 base; bases with no gene match: 5. The CDR3 sequence is 15 residues long. The DNA for the CDR3 is TGTGCCAGCAGCTTGAGGGCGGGAGGGCGCAATGAGCAGTTCTTC. Translated, it gives CASSLRAGGRNEQFF.

The sample holds one count of this clone. J is TRBJ2-5 and V is TRBV10-2; TRBD2 agrees at 9 bases. Trimming removed 4 bases from V and 5 bases from J; junction bases left unmatched: 11. The V gene's germline CDR1 is WSHSY and CDR2 SAAADI. This CDR3 comprises 16 residues. Here the CDR3 reads CASSVDSGRGGETQYF. For the CDR3, the DNA is TGCGCCAGCAGTGTCGATAGCGGGAGAGGCGGGGAGACCCAGTACTTC.

This chain connects TRBV28 to TRBJ2-7; TRBD1 agrees at 7 bases. The V segment lost 5 bases and the J segment 0 bases; nucleotides outside the gene matches: 7. Germline V gene data show CDR1 as MDHEN and CDR2 as SYDVKM. The CDR3 is made up of 15 amino acids. CDR3 sequence reads: CASSSMGQSSYEQYF. CDR3 coding DNA: TGTGCCAGCAGTAGTATGGGACAGTCCTCCTACGAGCAGTACTTC.

This clone appeared a few times. The chain recombines TRBV7-6 with TRBJ2-5; 9 bases are shared with TRBD2. The junction had 5 bases not matched to a gene; V was cut back by 1 base and J by 5 bases. This CDR3 region has 15 residues. Germline V CDR1 and CDR2: SGHVS, FNYEAQ. CDR3 nucleotides: TGTGCCAGCAGCTTAGGTCTAGCGGGAACCGAGACCCAGTACTTC. Its translation: CASSLGLAGTETQYF.

J is TRBJ1-1 and V is TRBV7-9, with 9 bases aligning to TRBD1. V shed 5 bases, J shed 1 base, and the junction held 2 bases outside the gene matches. The CDR3 is made up of 14 amino acids. CDR1 and CDR2 from the germline V gene are SEHNR and FQNEAQ (reference sequence). The CDR3 reads CASSDRGGNTEAFF. The CDR3 region has the DNA TGTGCCAGCAGCGACAGGGGGGGGAACACTGAAGCTTTCTTT.